The entry that follows covers one T cell receptor (beta chain) sequence. This clonotype was counted at least ten times. Which antigen it targets is not known. No base-level quality is on record; no much larger clone is a single base apart. The sample belongs to a study of CDR3 diversity in severe acne (dated by TCRdb to about 2019). V loses 6 bases, J loses 2 bases, and the germline ends lie 11 bases apart. Spanning cysteine to phenylalanine, the CDR3 consists of 14 amino acids. The CDR3 DNA has 42 bases and is translated from base 1. The method behind the library was PCR. Instrument on record: Illumina HiSeq 2000. The public reads were quality trimmed at Q25 with fastp and then assembled into clones with MiXCR by TCRdb, keeping productive beta chains. All rows with the same CDR3 protein become a single entry with the most common DNA and genes. A total of fewer than 100,000 distinct CDR3 sequences appear in this sample, 51% of them only once. Of the sample, roughly an eighth is held by the ten largest clones.

Sequenced material: blood. This TCR was sampled from a male donor in good health, without acne. The chain joins TRBV12-3 or TRBV12-4 to TRBJ2-1, with the D call perhaps TRBD1 or TRBD2, as 5 bases match in each case. The DNA is TGTGCCAGCAGACTTGGGGGACCCTACAATGAGCAGTTCTTC. Translated, it reads CASRLGGPYNEQFF.